The 14 T cell receptor beta chains presented below share a single source sample, sequenced in a study of Tregs in tolerant kidney transplant recipients. Measured with immunoSEQ multiplex PCR; TCRdb has only the in-frame clones, and not every one. Its table records approximately 30,000 clones. Mixed chimerism was transient after nonmyeloablative marrow transplants from related graft donors. Material: CD4+ T cells from blood (PBMCs), obtained 24 months after the transplant. The receptors originated from a human patient who received a combined kidney and bone marrow transplant. Some T cells may be the graft donor's.

In regard to this clone: The read comes to an end 3 residues before the CDR3 does, leaving the germline J gene to fill in the end. The chain links TRBV5-1 to TRBJ2-5; TRBD2 matches at 10 bases. V was clipped by 0 bases and J by 5 bases; unmatched bases: 4. The length of the CDR3 is 15 residues. Germline V gene lookup returns CDR1 SGHRS and CDR2 YFSETQ. The sequenced part of the CDR3 DNA is TGCGCCAGCAGCTTGGCGAGCGGGAGGGGTGAGACC. This translates into CASSLASGRGET. The entire CDR3 is CASSLASGRGETQYF.

About this clone itself: Coverage ceases 3 residues before the CDR3 finishes, and the germline J gene fills in the end. V and J are TRBV10-3 and TRBJ2-7, with TRBD1 identical over 10 bases. The V segment lost 6 bases and the J segment 2 bases; nucleotides outside the gene matches: 4. There are 14 residues in the CDR3. In germline, CDR1 is ENHRY, CDR2 SYGVKD. CDR3 protein: CAIRGQGNPYEQYF. The part of the CDR3 DNA that was read is TGTGCCATCAGGGGACAGGGGAACCCCTACGAG.

Worth noting for this clone: Coverage ceases 3 residues before the CDR3 finishes, and the germline J gene fills in the end. The chain employs TRBV2 and TRBJ2-7, with D possibly matching TRBD1 (6 bases). The CDR3 consists of 13 residues. CDR1 is SNHLY and CDR2 is FYNNEI in the germline V gene. With 7 bases removed from V and 0 bases from J, the gap between germline ends came to 10 bases. CDR3: CASTQGHSYEQYF. The part of the CDR3 DNA that was read is TGTGCCAGCACTCAGGGGCACTCCTACGAG.

For this clone: The read ends 3 residues before the CDR3 terminus; that terminus is restored from the germline J gene. The V call is TRBV5-1, the J call TRBJ2-1; 13 bases map to TRBD2. J lost 8 bases, V lost 0 bases, and 8 bases had no gene match. The germline gives CDR1 SGHRS, CDR2 YFSETQ. The length of the CDR3 is 17 residues. The CDR3 loop reads CASSLDRGLAGRYEQFF. The CDR3 bases that were read are TGCGCCAGCAGCTTGGATAGGGGACTAGCGGGACGGTATGAG.

As regards this clone: The observed sequence ends 3 residues before the CDR3 terminus, with the missing tail filled in from the germline J gene. This chain joins TRBV20-1 and TRBJ1-5, with TRBD1 matching 11 bases. Germline-derived CDR1 and CDR2 are DFQATT and SNEGSKA (reference sequence). Trimming took 5 bases from V and 3 from J; bases not matched to a gene: 6. This CDR3 region has 15 residues. The CDR3 region is CSAPPDRGLNQPQHF. The CDR3 bases that were read are TGCAGTGCTCCACCGGACAGGGGGCTCAATCAGCCC.

Comment on this clone: The read comes to an end 3 residues before the CDR3 does, leaving the germline J gene to fill in the end. J is TRBJ1-6 and V is TRBV20-1; D not certain. The CDR3 extends over 14 amino acids. Trimming stripped 0 bases from V and 7 bases from J, with 10 bases between. Germline V gene data show CDR1 as DFQATT and CDR2 as SNEGSKA (reference sequence). CDR3: CSARDAQNNSPLHF. The DNA read from the CDR3 is TGCAGTGCTAGAGATGCCCAGAACAATTCACCC.

Points on this clone: With the read ending 3 residues before the CDR3 end, the germline J gene is used to fill in that end. The V and J genes are TRBV19 and TRBJ1-2; 8 bases map to TRBD1. This CDR3 is built from 12 residues. V lost 6 bases, J lost 3 bases, and 0 bases stayed unmatched. Germline V gene data show CDR1 as LNHDA and CDR2 as SQIVND (reference sequence). The sequenced CDR3 bases are TGTGCCAGTAGGGACAGGGACTATGGC. It yields the protein CASRDRDYG. The CDR3 in full is CASRDRDYGYTF.

Regarding this clone: Read coverage stops 3 residues before the CDR3 terminus; the germline J gene supplies the remainder. This sequence joins TRBV7-6 and TRBJ2-1; the D is unclear. This CDR3 region has 16 residues. V dropped 3 bases and J dropped 3 bases, with 15 bases sitting between them. Germline V CDR1 and CDR2: SGHVS, FNYEAQ. The DNA read from the CDR3 is TGTGCCAGCAGCTTCGGTGCGGCTCGATTCTACAATGAG. Its translation: CASSFGAARFYNE. The whole CDR3 is CASSFGAARFYNEQFF.

As concerns this clone: The CDR3 is cut off 3 residues early in the read; its end comes from the germline J gene. This sequence joins TRBV5-6 and TRBJ2-7; D is unclear. Germline assignment: CDR1 SGHDT and CDR2 YYEEEE. This CDR3 region has 15 residues. Trimming removed 1 base from V and 0 bases from J, with 11 bases in between. The sequenced CDR3 bases are TGTGCCAGCAGCTTGCCAGGTCCTATCTCCTACGAG. This translates into CASSLPGPISYE. The full CDR3 reads CASSLPGPISYEQYF. The full variable domain, in which reference TRBV5-6 and TRBJ2-7 provide the parts outside the CDR3, is DAGVTQSPTHLIKTRGQQVTLRCSPKSGHDTVSWYQQALGQGPQFIFQYYEEEERQRGNFPDRFSGHQFPNYSSELNVNALLLGDSALYLCASSLPGPISYEQYFGPGTRLTVT.

Notes on this clone: Read coverage stops 3 residues before the CDR3 terminus; the germline J gene supplies the remainder. The chain joins TRBV14 to TRBJ2-1, with D possibly matching TRBD2 (5 bases). Trimming left V 1 base short and J 6 bases short, with 22 bases between. Germline-derived CDR1 and CDR2 are SGHDN and FVKESK. The length of the CDR3 is 18 residues. The DNA read from the CDR3 is TGTGCCAGCAGCCAAGTAGCTCTAGCTACACCCCTGGGCAATGAG. Translated, it gives CASSQVALATPLGNE. The whole CDR3 protein reads CASSQVALATPLGNEQFF.

To note about this clone: The CDR3 end falls 3 residues outside the read, so it is completed with the germline J gene. This rearrangement joins TRBV10-3 to TRBJ1-5; D is ambiguous. Trimming took 0 bases from V and 1 from J, leaving 13 bases between them. In germline, CDR1 is ENHRY, CDR2 SYGVKD. The CDR3 spans 17 residues. The CDR3: CAISESRPGGSNQPQHF. The sequenced CDR3 bases are TGTGCCATCAGTGAGTCGAGGCCGGGTGGAAGCAATCAGCCC.

To note about this clone: The sequence runs out 3 residues before the end of the CDR3; the remainder is reconstructed from the germline J gene. The V call is TRBV18, the J call TRBJ2-1; 10 bases map to TRBD2. With V trimmed by 3 bases and J by 9 bases, 8 bases remained unmatched. CDR1 is KGHSH and CDR2 is LQKENI in the germline V gene. There are 15 residues in the CDR3. The chain's CDR3 is CASSPASGRSGEQFF. The CDR3 bases that were read are TGTGCCAGCTCACCGGCTAGCGGGAGATCGGGTGAG.

The CDR3 loop is CASSTTAAYGYTF. The part of the CDR3 DNA that was read is TGTGCCAGCAGCACAACAGCGGCCTATGGC. The chain uses TRBV7-8 and TRBJ1-2; D ambiguous. The read ends 3 residues shy of where the CDR3 ends; the end is completed using the germline J gene. The CDR3 has 13 residues. The V end was cut by 5 bases, the J end by 4 bases, with 11 bases between. CDR1 SGHVS and CDR2 FQNEAQ come from the germline V gene.

As concerns this clone: The sequenced fragment ends 3 residues before the CDR3 boundary, so the rest is inferred from the germline J gene. The rearrangement links TRBV30 to TRBJ2-3; D may match TRBD1 or TRBD2 (6 bases each). The germline V gene has CDR1 GTSNPN and CDR2 SVGIG (reference sequence). The CDR3 consists of 14 residues. V lost 0 bases and J lost 6, with 13 bases in between. CDR3 residues: CAWSVTRGGDTQYF. The covered CDR3 bases are TGTGCCTGGAGTGTAACCAGGGGAGGCGATACG. Full variable domain (outside the CDR3, taken from reference TRBV30 and TRBJ2-3): SQTIHQWPATLVQPVGSPLSLECTVEGTSNPNLYWYRQAAGRGLQLLFYSVGIGQISSEVPQNLSASRPQDRQFILSSKKLLLSDSGFYLCAWSVTRGGDTQYFGPGTRLTVL.